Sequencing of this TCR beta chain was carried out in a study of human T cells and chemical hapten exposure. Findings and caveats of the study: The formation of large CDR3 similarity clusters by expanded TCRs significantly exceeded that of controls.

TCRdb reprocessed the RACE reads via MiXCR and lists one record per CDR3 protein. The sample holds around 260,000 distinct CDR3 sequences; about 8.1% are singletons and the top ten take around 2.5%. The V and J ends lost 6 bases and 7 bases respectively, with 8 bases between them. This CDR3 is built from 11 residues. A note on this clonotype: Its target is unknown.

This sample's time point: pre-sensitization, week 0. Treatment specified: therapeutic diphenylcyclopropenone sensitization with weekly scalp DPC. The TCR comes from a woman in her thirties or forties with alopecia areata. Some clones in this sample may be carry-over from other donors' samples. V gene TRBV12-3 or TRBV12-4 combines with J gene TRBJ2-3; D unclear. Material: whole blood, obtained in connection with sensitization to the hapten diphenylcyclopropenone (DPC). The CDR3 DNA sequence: TGTGCCAGCAGCAAAAGGTATACGCAGTATTTT. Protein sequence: CASSKRYTQYF.